This TCR beta chain derives from a study of blood T cell repertoires in COVID-19. Study background: Some COVID-19 samples were acute and others convalescent; all came from the United States, Italy and Spain. Nucleic acid was either cDNA or gDNA, and it came from T cells, B-cell-depleted T cells, or PBMCs.

Per germline, CDR1 MNHNS and CDR2 SASEGT. The junction had 4 bases not matched to a gene; V was cut back by 3 bases and J by 7 bases. This CDR3 has 15 residues. Per the authors' pipeline: For nucleated cells, counts were estimated from reference gene primer amplification. Measured with immunoSEQ multiplex PCR; TCRdb has only the in-frame clones, and not every one. Clonal size and the V and J genes are those of that table, whereas D and trimming came from the DNA. The sample records approximately 100,000 clones, around 89% being singletons. Sequencing was performed on peripheral blood. The TCR originated in a human donor with acute or convalescent COVID-19. The donor label of this sample is uncertain. The rearrangement joins TRBV6-1 to TRBJ2-5; 14 bases map to TRBD2. The CDR3 loop is CASSDGTSGRGTQYF. Written as DNA, the CDR3 is TGTGCCAGCAGTGACGGGACTAGCGGGAGAGGGACCCAGTACTTC.